The 32 T cell receptor gamma chains in this list originate from one sample, sequenced in a study of human gamma delta and Vdelta1 T cells (dated by TCRdb to 2017 to 2018). The library was built by means of PCR. Data came from an Illumina MiSeq. Via CATT, TCRdb reprocessed the public reads, and rows with identical DNA were then joined. The sample records about 8,700 gamma-chain clones, roughly 50% of which are singletons. The top ten clones comprise about 2.4% of the sample. The antigens for these receptors are not known. The sequenced sample consisted of Vdelta1 gamma-delta T cells from blood grown in culture (DOT cells). In light of the paper, this sample's cell subset or site label describes: Delta One T cells, in vitro expanded/differentiated Vd1+ gamma-delta T cells. The receptors originated from a human donor in good health.

This chain links TRGV10 with TRGJ1 or TRGJ2. TRGV10 is marked as an open reading frame, function uncertain. The trim removed 8 bases at V and 7 bases at J, leaving 9 bases unmatched. The CDR3 has 12 residues. The CDR3 here is CAAWDYGYKKLF. The CDR3 coding sequence is TGTGCTGCGTGGGATTATGGCTATAAGAAACTCTTT.

Worth noting for this clone: Just one base apart from a much larger clone, this may be a read error. The chain couples TRGV2 to TRGJ1 or TRGJ2. Germline V lookup: CDR1 EGSNGY, CDR2 YDSYNSKV. This CDR3 is 13 amino acids long. In DNA form, the CDR3 reads TGTACCACCTGGGACGCGACCATTCGTAAGAAACTCTTT. As protein: CTTWDATIRKKLF.

The rearrangement links TRGV4 to TRGJ1 or TRGJ2. V dropped 0 bases and J dropped 5; count of bases not matched to a gene: 10. CDR1 EGSTGY and CDR2 YDSYTSSV come from the germline V gene. The CDR3 loop spans 15 amino acids. This chain's CDR3 is CATWDGPNRDYKKLF. The CDR3 DNA reads TGTGCCACCTGGGATGGGCCTAATAGGGATTATAAGAAACTCTTT.

On this clone itself: Since a much larger clone is just one base distant, this may be a read error. V is TRGV3 and J is TRGJ1 or TRGJ2. The CDR3 length is 11 residues. Per the germline V gene, CDR1 is VTNTFY and CDR2 is YDVSTARD (reference sequence). V lost 0 bases and J lost 8; bases outside the gene matches: 1. CDR3 DNA sequence: TGTGCCACCTGGGACAGGGATAAGAAACTCTTT. Amino acid sequence: CATWDRDKKLF.

By share, this clone counts as large (0.1 to 1%). The identical CDR3 is also encoded by other nucleotide sequences in the sample. This chain uses TRGV10 with TRGJ1 or TRGJ2. TRGV10 counts as an open reading frame of uncertain function. The CDR3 consists of 11 residues. Trimming took 8 bases from V and 2 from J; bases not matched to a gene: 1. CDR3: CAAWDYYKKLF. The CDR3 DNA follows: TGTGCTGCGTGGGATTATTATAAGAAACTCTTT.

The chain recombines TRGV4 with TRGJ1 or TRGJ2. V gave up 0 bases and J gave up 10 bases; unmatched junction bases: 3. The CDR3 has 11 residues. The germline CDR1 and CDR2 sequences are EGSTGY and YDSYTSSV. The chain's CDR3 is CATWDGAKKLF. The CDR3 nucleotides are TGTGCCACCTGGGATGGGGCCAAGAAACTCTTT.

The chain joins TRGV3 to TRGJ1 or TRGJ2. The CDR3 is 12 amino acids. Trimming removed 3 bases from V and 6 bases from J; junction bases left unmatched: 5. Germline CDR1 and CDR2: VTNTFY and YDVSTARD (reference sequence). The CDR3 region has the DNA TGTGCCACCTGGGACGAGTGTTATAAGAAACTCTTT. Protein: CATWDECYKKLF.

This clone has just a few counts. The chain has TRGV5 and TRGJ1 or TRGJ2. The germline V gene encodes CDR1 VINAFY and CDR2 YDVSNSKD. The ends lost 6 bases at V and 12 bases at J; junction bases unmatched: 11. The CDR3 totals 11 residues. CDR3 residues: CATWIVPGKLF. CDR3 nucleotide sequence: TGTGCCACCTGGATAGTCCCCGGGAAACTCTTT.

A note on this clone: Since a much larger clone is just one base distant, this may be a read error. The chain combines TRGV9 with TRGJ1 or TRGJ2. With V trimmed by 6 bases and J by 0 bases, 2 bases remained unmatched. The CDR3 contains 12 residues. The V gene's germline CDR1 is GITISATS and CDR2 ISYDGTV (reference sequence). This chain's CDR3 is CALWKNYYKKLF. The CDR3 nucleotides are TGTGCCTTGTGGAAGAATTATTATAAGAAACTCTTT.

This chain connects TRGV4 to TRGJ1 or TRGJ2. V shed 2 bases, J shed 7 bases, and the junction held 5 bases outside the gene matches. This CDR3 has 12 residues. CDR1 and CDR2 from the germline V gene are EGSTGY and YDSYTSSV. Here the CDR3 reads CATWDVGYKKLF. The CDR3 DNA sequence: TGTGCCACCTGGGATGTTGGCTATAAGAAACTCTTT.

The chain carries TRGV10 and TRGJP1. TRGV10 is assigned to the ORF class and has an uncertain function. The length of the CDR3 is 16 residues. J lost 0 bases, V lost 8 bases, and 10 bases had no gene match. CDR3 nucleotide sequence: TGTGCTGCGTGGGAGCTAGAGAATACCACTGGTTGGTTCAAGATATTT. It encodes CAAWELENTTGWFKIF.

About this clone itself: A much larger clone differs by one base, so this may be a read error. The same CDR3 is also encoded by other DNA sequences in this sample. V and J are TRGV5 and TRGJ1 or TRGJ2. The germline CDR1 and CDR2 sequences are VINAFY and YDVSNSKD. V gave up 0 bases and J gave up 7 bases; unmatched junction bases: 3. The CDR3 loop spans 12 amino acids. In DNA form, the CDR3 reads TGTGCCACCTGGGACAGGCCCTATAAGAAACTCTTT. Amino acid sequence: CATWDRPYKKLF.

Note on this clone: Other nucleotide sequences from this sample produce the same CDR3. The chain joins TRGV3 to TRGJ1 or TRGJ2. This CDR3 region has 14 residues. Germline-derived CDR1 and CDR2 are VTNTFY and YDVSTARD (reference sequence). After removal of 1 base from V and 3 bases from J, the junction contained 6 bases not matched to a gene. The CDR3: CATWDSPIYYKKLF. CDR3 coding DNA: TGTGCCACCTGGGACAGCCCAATTTATTATAAGAAACTCTTT.

The rearrangement links TRGV9 to TRGJ1 or TRGJ2. CDR1 is GITISATS and CDR2 is ISYDGTV in the germline V gene (reference sequence). The V segment lost 3 bases and the J segment 11 bases; nucleotides outside the gene matches: 13. The CDR3 runs 13 residues. The CDR3 DNA reads TGTGCCTTGTGGGAGCCCCTCCAACGGGAGAAACTCTTT. Translating gives CALWEPLQREKLF.

This clone was seen a handful of times. This rearrangement joins TRGV4 to TRGJ1 or TRGJ2. This CDR3 comprises 13 residues. CDR1 and CDR2 from the germline V gene are EGSTGY and YDSYTSSV. Trimming at V came to 2 bases and at J to 3 bases, leaving 4 bases not matched to a gene. DNA for the CDR3: TGTGCCACCTGGGATGCTTCTTATTATAAGAAACTCTTT. Translated: CATWDASYYKKLF.

This clone is labeled as medium-sized. This rearrangement joins TRGV4 to TRGJP2. Unmatched junction bases numbered 4, after V lost 5 bases and J lost 1 base. CDR1 EGSTGY and CDR2 YDSYTSSV come from the germline V gene. This CDR3 is 14 amino acids long. CDR3 in DNA: TGTGCCACCTGGGCCCCTAGTAGTGATTGGATCAAGACGTTT. Translating it yields CATWAPSSDWIKTF.

This clone was counted between two and nine times. V and J are TRGV4 and TRGJ1 or TRGJ2. This CDR3 region has 14 residues. Unmatched junction bases numbered 13, after V lost 0 bases and J lost 11 bases. The germline gives CDR1 EGSTGY, CDR2 YDSYTSSV. The chain's CDR3 is CATWDGSDLNQKLF. The CDR3 region has the DNA TGTGCCACCTGGGATGGGTCCGATTTGAACCAGAAACTCTTT.

This clone is medium-sized (0.01 to 0.1%) within its sample. The V call is TRGV4, the J call TRGJP2. Germline loops: CDR1 EGSTGY, CDR2 YDSYTSSV. Trimming removed 2 bases from V and 11 bases from J; junction bases left unmatched: 11. CDR3 length: 14 residues. CDR3 bases: TGTGCCACCTGGGATGTTACGGTGGACTGGATCAAGACGTTT. Translating gives CATWDVTVDWIKTF.

This sequence joins TRGV9 and TRGJ1 or TRGJ2. The CDR3 is 14 residues long. Per germline, CDR1 GITISATS and CDR2 ISYDGTV (reference sequence). Germline trimming cut 3 bases from V and 3 bases from J; bases unmatched to any gene: 8. CDR3 DNA: TGTGCCTTGTGGGAGAAATCTACTTATTATAAGAAACTCTTT. This translates into CALWEKSTYYKKLF.

On this clone itself: A read error may explain this, as a much larger clone is one base away. The chain combines TRGV3 with TRGJ1 or TRGJ2. The CDR3 length is 12 residues. The V gene's germline CDR1 is VTNTFY and CDR2 YDVSTARD (reference sequence). J lost 2 bases, V lost 5 bases, and 3 bases had no gene match. The CDR3 sequence is CATWGYYYKKLF. CDR3 nucleotide sequence: TGTGCCACCTGGGGGTATTATTATAAGAAACTCTTT.

This clone showed up just a few times. With a much larger clone just one base away, this may be a read error. Other DNA sequences in this sample translate to the same CDR3. This rearrangement joins TRGV9 to TRGJ1 or TRGJ2. V lost 5 bases to trimming and J lost 0 bases; unmatched junction nucleotides: 1. Germline V gives CDR1 GITISATS, CDR2 ISYDGTV (reference sequence). The CDR3 length is 12 residues. The CDR3 nucleotides read TGTGCCTTGTGGGCGAATTATTATAAGAAACTCTTT. Translating gives CALWANYYKKLF.

The chain links TRGV4 to TRGJP1. The germline V gene encodes CDR1 EGSTGY and CDR2 YDSYTSSV. Trimming took 1 base from V and 7 from J; bases not matched to a gene: 6. The CDR3 extends over 14 amino acids. The CDR3 loop reads CATWDGLDGWFKIF. The CDR3 nucleotides read TGTGCCACCTGGGATGGCTTGGATGGTTGGTTCAAGATATTT.

The chain combines TRGV1 with TRGJ1 or TRGJ2. TRGV1 falls under the ORF class, with uncertain function. The CDR3 loop spans 13 amino acids. V lost 1 base and J lost 3; bases outside the gene matches: 3. The CDR3 loop is CATWDRTYYKKLF. DNA of the CDR3: TGTGCCACCTGGGACAGAACTTATTATAAGAAACTCTTT.

This rearrangement joins TRGV4 to TRGJ1 or TRGJ2. CDR1 is EGSTGY, CDR2 YDSYTSSV, per germline. The trim removed 5 bases at V and 2 bases at J, leaving 6 bases unmatched. The CDR3 runs to 13 residues. This CDR3 reads CATWVQHYYKKLF. CDR3 in DNA: TGTGCCACCTGGGTTCAGCATTATTATAAGAAACTCTTT.

V is TRGV4 and J is TRGJ1 or TRGJ2. This CDR3 is built from 15 residues. The germline V gene encodes CDR1 EGSTGY and CDR2 YDSYTSSV. V lost 0 bases, J lost 8 bases, and 13 bases stayed unmatched. DNA for the CDR3: TGTGCCACCTGGGATGGGCCAACACCCGCCGATAAGAAACTCTTT. It encodes CATWDGPTPADKKLF.

The V call is TRGV3, the J call TRGJ1 or TRGJ2. The CDR3 sequence is 14 residues long. Germline-derived CDR1 and CDR2 are VTNTFY and YDVSTARD (reference sequence). Trimming removed 1 base from V and 2 bases from J; junction bases left unmatched: 5. CDR3 DNA sequence: TGTGCCACCTGGGACAGTATTTATTATTATAAGAAACTCTTT. It translates to CATWDSIYYYKKLF.

This clone was counted only a few times. The chain joins TRGV2 to TRGJP2. The CDR3 has 16 amino acids. CDR1 is EGSNGY, CDR2 YDSYNSKV, per germline. J gave up 3 bases and V 1 base, and 8 bases lay outside the gene matches. CDR3 amino acids: CATWDGFDGSDWIKTF. CDR3 in DNA: TGTGCCACCTGGGACGGTTTCGACGGTAGTGATTGGATCAAGACGTTT.

This clone occurred once. J is TRGJ1 or TRGJ2 and V is TRGV10. TRGV10 is an ORF for which the function is uncertain. The V and J ends lost 11 bases and 1 base, in that order; junction bases with no gene match: 0. CDR3 length: 10 amino acids. DNA of the CDR3: TGTGCTGCGAATTATTATAAGAAACTCTTT. Amino acids: CAANYYKKLF.

J is TRGJ1 or TRGJ2 and V is TRGV10. TRGV10 is an open reading frame whose function is uncertain. The CDR3 covers 9 residues. The V segment lost 8 bases and the J segment 12 bases; nucleotides outside the gene matches: 5. The CDR3 region has the DNA TGTGCTGCGTGGGCAGGGAAACTCTTT. This gives the protein CAAWAGKLF.

V usage is TRGV9 and J usage is TRGJ1 or TRGJ2. V shed 2 bases, J shed 5 bases, and the junction held 6 bases outside the gene matches. CDR3 length equals 13 residues. Germline CDR1 is GITISATS and CDR2 is ISYDGTV (reference sequence). CDR3 protein: CALWEGRNYKKLF. DNA for the CDR3: TGTGCCTTGTGGGAGGGGAGGAATTATAAGAAACTCTTT.

The chain joins TRGV10 to TRGJ1 or TRGJ2. TRGV10 is recorded as an ORF, its role being uncertain. This CDR3 region has 12 residues. The V gene end was trimmed by 8 bases and the J gene end by 6 bases; junction bases not matched to a gene: 8. CDR3 in amino acids: CAAWDYFYKKLF. Written as DNA, the CDR3 is TGTGCTGCGTGGGATTACTTTTATAAGAAACTCTTT.

The chain has TRGV2 and TRGJP2. J gave up 9 bases and V 3 bases, and 7 bases lay outside the gene matches. CDR1 and CDR2 from the germline V gene are EGSNGY and YDSYNSKV. The CDR3 consists of 13 residues. Here the CDR3 reads CATWDTRNWIKTF. CDR3 coding DNA: TGTGCCACCTGGGACACCCGAAATTGGATCAAGACGTTT.